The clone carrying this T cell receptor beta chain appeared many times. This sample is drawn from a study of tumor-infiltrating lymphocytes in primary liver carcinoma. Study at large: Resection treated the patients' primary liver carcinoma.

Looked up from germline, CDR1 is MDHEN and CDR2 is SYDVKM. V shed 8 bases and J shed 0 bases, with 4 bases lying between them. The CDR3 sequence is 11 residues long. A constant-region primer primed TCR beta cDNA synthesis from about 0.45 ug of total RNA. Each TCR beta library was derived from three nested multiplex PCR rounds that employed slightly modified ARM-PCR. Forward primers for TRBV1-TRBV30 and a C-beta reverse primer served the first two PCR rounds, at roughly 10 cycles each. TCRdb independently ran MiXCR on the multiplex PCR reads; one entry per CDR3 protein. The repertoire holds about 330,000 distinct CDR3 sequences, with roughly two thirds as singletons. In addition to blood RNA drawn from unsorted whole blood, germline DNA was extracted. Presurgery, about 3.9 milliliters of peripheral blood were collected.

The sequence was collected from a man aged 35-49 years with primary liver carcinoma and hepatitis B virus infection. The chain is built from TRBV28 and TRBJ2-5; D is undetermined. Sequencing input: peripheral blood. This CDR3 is CASRDQETQYF. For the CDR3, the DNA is TGTGCCAGCCGTGACCAAGAGACCCAGTACTTC.